The entry below describes one T cell receptor beta chain. Its antigen is as yet unknown. Generated by immunoSEQ multiplex PCR, the TCRdb table keeps only in-frame clones and is missing some. The sample contains about 140,000 clones, 80% to 90% of which appear only once. These data are taken from a study of T cell responses to AZD1222 COVID-19 vaccine. Regarding the study as a whole: Donors in the cohort were predominantly white British and more often female, and clonal diversity was possibly underestimated. Two AZD1222 administrations were followed by greater Spike-specific TCR breadth and depth.

The sequencing used peripheral blood, collected on day 0 of AZD1222 vaccination. The receptor was derived from an adult in good health.

This chain's CDR3 is CASSVDIRNSPLHF. The CDR3 nucleotides read TGTGCCAGCAGTGTGGATATTAGGAATTCACCCCTCCACTTT. The J gene is TRBJ1-6, the V gene TRBV6-4; D remains unclear. V was pared by 4 bases and J by 7 bases, with 11 bases between. This CDR3 contains 14 residues. CDR1 is MRHNA and CDR2 is SNTAGT in the germline V gene.